A single TCR beta chain is shown here with its context. V dropped 5 bases and J dropped 1 base, with 7 bases sitting between them. The germline V gene has CDR1 KGHDR and CDR2 SFDVKD. This CDR3 has 13 residues. The data were produced by immunoSEQ multiplex PCR, yet TCRdb's version contains in-frame clones alone and is incomplete. The sample contains roughly 700,000 clones, about 90% of which appear only once. The data belong to a study of blood T cell repertoires in COVID-19. Study-level information: COVID-19 samples, acute and convalescent, were from the United States, Italy and Spain.

The specimen was peripheral blood. This TCR came from a woman under 30 with acute or convalescent COVID-19. V is TRBV24-1 and J is TRBJ1-2; D might be TRBD1 (5 bases). The DNA of the CDR3 is TGTGCCACCAGTGGGCAGGGTAACTATGGCTACACCTTC. Protein product: CATSGQGNYGYTF.